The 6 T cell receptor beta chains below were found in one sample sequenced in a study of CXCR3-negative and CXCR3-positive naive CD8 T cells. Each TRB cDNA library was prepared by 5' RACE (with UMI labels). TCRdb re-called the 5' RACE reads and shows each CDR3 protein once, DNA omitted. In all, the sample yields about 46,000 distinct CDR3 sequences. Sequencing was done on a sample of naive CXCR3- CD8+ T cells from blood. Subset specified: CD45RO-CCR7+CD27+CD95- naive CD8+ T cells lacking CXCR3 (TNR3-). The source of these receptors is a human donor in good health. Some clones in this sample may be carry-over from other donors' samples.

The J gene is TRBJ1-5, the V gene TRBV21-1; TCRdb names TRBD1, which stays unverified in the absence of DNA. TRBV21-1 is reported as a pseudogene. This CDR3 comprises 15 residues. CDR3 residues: CASSKVRTDHQPQHF.

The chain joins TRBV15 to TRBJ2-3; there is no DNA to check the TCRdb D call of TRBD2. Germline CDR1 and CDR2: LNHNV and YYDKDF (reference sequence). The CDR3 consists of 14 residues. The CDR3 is CATSRGSTLAEQYF. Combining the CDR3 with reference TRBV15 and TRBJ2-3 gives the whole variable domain DAMVIQNPRYQVTQFGKPVTLSCSQTLNHNVMYWYQQKSSQAPKLLFHYYDKDFNNEADTPDNFQSRRPNTSFCFLDIRSPGLGDTAMYLCATSRGSTLAEQYFGPGTRLTVL.

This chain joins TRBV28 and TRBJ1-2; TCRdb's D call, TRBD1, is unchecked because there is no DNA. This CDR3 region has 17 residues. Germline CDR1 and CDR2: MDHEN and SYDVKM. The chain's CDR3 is CASSPRFLSGDEEGYTF.

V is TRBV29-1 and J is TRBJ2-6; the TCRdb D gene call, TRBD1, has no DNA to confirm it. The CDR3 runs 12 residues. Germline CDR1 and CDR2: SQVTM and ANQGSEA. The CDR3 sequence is CSVVRESNVLTF.

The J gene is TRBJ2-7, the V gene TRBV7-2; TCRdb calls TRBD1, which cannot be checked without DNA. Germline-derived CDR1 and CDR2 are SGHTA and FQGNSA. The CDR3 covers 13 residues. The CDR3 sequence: CASRLQGNYEQYF. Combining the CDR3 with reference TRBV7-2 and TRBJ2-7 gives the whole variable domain GAGVSQSPSNKVTEKGKDVELRCDPISGHTALYWYRQSLGQGLEFLIYFQGNSAPDKSGLPSDRFSAERTGGSVSTLTIQRTQQEDSAVYLCASRLQGNYEQYFGPGTRLTVT.

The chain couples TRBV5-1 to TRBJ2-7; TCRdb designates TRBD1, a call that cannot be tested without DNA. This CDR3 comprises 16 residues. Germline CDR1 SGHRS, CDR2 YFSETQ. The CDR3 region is CASSRTGRTAAYEQYF.